The clone carrying this T cell receptor beta chain was detected ten times or more. Antigen specificity is unknown. This specimen belongs to a study of T cells in Graves' hyperthyroidism and ophthalmopathy. General study findings and limits: The model made its ophthalmopathy prediction, and onset followed a median 6.5 months later. Ophthalmopathy and stable hyperthyroidism were separated by a 13 V-J model.

CDR1 and CDR2 (germline): MNHEY, SVGAGI. This CDR3 is built from 17 residues. The ends were cut back, 3 bases at V and 7 bases at J, with 21 bases in the middle. Lactation, pregnancy, other autoimmune disease or uncontrolled infection led to exclusion of patients. Authors of the study amplified TCR beta CDR3 regions from RNA transcripts. HTBI primers drove first-round RT-PCR of the TCR CDR3. Via MiXCR, TCRdb re-called the multiplex PCR reads, giving one row per CDR3 protein. The sample holds hundreds of thousands of distinct CDR3 sequences, 14% to 15% seen once. The chain links TRBV6-5 to TRBJ2-2; a possible D gene is TRBD2 (6 bases). The sample taken for sequencing was blood. The receptor was isolated from a middle-aged woman with Graves' ophthalmopathy. This CDR3 is CASSYNTRGLAIGELFF. DNA for the CDR3: TGTGCCAGCAGTTATAACACCCGGGGACTGGCCATCGGGGAGCTGTTTTTT.